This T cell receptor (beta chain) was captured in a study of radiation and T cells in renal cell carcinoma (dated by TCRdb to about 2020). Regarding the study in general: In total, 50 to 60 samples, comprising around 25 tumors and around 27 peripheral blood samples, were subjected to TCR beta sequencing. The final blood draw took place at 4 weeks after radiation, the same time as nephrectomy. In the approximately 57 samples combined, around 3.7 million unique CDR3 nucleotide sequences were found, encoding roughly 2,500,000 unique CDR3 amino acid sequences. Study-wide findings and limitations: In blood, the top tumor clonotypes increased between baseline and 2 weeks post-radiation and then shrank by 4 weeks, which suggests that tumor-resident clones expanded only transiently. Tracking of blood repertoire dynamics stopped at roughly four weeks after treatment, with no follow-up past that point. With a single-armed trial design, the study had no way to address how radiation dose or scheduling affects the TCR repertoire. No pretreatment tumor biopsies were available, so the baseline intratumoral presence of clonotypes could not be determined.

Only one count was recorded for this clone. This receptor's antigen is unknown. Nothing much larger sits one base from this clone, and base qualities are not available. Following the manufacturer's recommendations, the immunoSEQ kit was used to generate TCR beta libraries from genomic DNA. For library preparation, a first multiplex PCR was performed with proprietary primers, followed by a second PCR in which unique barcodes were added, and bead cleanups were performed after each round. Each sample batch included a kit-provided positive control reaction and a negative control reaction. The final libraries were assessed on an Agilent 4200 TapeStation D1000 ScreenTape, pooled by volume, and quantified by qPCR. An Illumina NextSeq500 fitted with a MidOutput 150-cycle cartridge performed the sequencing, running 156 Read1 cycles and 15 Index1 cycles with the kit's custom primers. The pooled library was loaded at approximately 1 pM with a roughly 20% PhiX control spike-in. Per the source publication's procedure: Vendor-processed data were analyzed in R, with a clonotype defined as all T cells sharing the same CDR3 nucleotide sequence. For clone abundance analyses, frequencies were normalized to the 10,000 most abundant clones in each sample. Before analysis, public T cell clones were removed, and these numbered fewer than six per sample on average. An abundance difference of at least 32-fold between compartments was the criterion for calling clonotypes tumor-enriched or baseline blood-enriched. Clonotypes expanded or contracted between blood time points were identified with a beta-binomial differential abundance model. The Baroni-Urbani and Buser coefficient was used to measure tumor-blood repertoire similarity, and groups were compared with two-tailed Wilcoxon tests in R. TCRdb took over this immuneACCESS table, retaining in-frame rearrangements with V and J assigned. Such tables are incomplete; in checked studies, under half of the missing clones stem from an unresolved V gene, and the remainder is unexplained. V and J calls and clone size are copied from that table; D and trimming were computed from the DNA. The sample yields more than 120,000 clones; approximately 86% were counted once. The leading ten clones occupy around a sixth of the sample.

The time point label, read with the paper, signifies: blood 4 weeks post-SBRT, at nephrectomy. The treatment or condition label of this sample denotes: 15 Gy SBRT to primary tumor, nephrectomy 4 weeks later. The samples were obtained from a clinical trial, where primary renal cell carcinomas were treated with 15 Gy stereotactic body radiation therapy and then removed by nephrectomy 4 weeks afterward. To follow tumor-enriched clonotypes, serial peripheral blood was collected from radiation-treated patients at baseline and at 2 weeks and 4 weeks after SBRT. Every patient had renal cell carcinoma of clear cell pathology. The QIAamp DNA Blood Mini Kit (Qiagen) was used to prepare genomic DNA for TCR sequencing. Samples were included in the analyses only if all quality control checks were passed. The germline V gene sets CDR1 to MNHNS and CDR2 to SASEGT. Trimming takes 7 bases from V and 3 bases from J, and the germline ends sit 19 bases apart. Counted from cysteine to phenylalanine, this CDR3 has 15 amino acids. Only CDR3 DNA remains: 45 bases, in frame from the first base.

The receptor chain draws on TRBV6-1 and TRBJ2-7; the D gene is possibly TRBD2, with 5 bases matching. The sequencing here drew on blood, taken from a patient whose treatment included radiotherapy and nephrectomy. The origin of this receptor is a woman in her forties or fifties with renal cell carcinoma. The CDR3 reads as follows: CASKIPGNFLYEQYF. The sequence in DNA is TGTGCCAGCAAGATTCCCGGGAATTTCCTCTACGAGCAGTACTTC.